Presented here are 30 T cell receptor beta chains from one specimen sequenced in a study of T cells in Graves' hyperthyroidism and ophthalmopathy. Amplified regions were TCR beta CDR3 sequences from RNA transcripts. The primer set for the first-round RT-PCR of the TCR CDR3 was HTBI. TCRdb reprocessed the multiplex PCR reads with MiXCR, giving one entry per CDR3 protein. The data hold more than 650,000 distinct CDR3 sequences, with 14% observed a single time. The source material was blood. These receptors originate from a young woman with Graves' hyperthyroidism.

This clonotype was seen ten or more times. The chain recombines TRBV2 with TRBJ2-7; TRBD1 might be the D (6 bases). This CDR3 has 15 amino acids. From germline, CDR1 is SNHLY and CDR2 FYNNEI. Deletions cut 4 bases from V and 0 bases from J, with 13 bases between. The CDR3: CASSGSGHSSYEQYF. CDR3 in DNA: TGTGCCAGCAGTGGGTCGGGACACAGCTCCTACGAGCAGTACTTC.

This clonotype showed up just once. The CDR3 bases are TGCAGTGCTAGACGTAGCGGGGTCTCCTACAATGAGCAGTTCTTC. This sequence encodes CSARRSGVSYNEQFF. The V gene is TRBV20-1, the J gene TRBJ2-1, with TRBD2 identical over 8 bases. The CDR3 is made up of 15 amino acids. Per the germline V gene, CDR1 is DFQATT and CDR2 is SNEGSKA (reference sequence). V trimming: 2 bases; J trimming: 0 bases; junction bases outside the gene matches: 3.

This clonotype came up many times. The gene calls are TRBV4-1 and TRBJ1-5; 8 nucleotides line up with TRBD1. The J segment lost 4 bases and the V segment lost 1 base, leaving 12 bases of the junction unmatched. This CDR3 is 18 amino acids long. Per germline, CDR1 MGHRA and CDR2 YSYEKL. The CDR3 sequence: CASSQGRLLDRVNQPQHF. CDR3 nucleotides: TGCGCCAGCAGCCAAGGACGTCTTCTGGACAGGGTAAATCAGCCCCAGCATTTT.

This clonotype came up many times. The CDR3 region has the DNA TGTGCCAGCAGGGCGGGCCTCACCGGGGAGCTGTTTTTT. This sequence encodes CASRAGLTGELFF. The chain carries TRBV6-2 or TRBV6-3 and TRBJ2-2; D perhaps matches TRBD2 (5 bases). V was trimmed by 6 bases and J by 4 bases, leaving 9 bases between them. Per germline, CDR1 MNHEY and CDR2 SVGEGT. The CDR3 extends over 13 amino acids.

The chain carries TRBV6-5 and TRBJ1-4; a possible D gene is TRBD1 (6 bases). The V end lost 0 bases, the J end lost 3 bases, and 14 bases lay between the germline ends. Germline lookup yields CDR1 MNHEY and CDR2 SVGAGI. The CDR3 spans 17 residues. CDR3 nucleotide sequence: TGTGCCAGCAGTTACTCGTCCTATCAGGGGCCTAATGAAAAACTGTTTTTT. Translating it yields CASSYSSYQGPNEKLFF.

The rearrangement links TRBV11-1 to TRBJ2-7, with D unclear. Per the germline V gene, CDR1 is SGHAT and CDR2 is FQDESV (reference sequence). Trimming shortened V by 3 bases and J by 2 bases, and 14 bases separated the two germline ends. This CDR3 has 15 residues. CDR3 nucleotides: TGTGCCAGCAGCTTTTTTGGGGAAACCCCCTACGAGCAGTACTTC. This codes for CASSFFGETPYEQYF.

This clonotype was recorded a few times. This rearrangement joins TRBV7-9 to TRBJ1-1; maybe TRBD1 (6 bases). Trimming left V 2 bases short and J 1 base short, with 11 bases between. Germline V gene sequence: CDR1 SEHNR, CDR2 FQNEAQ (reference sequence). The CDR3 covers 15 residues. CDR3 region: CASSLRDTPNTEAFF. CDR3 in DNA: TGTGCCAGCAGCTTAAGGGACACCCCGAACACTGAAGCTTTCTTT.

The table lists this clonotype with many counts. CDR3 sequence reads: CASSGWGTNYGYTF. For the CDR3, the DNA is TGTGCCAGCAGCGGATGGGGGACCAACTATGGCTACACCTTC. V gene TRBV7-2 combines with J gene TRBJ1-2; D might be TRBD1 (5 bases). The CDR3 is 14 amino acids. CDR1 and CDR2 from the germline V gene are SGHTA and FQGNSA. Trimming stripped 5 bases from V and 2 bases from J, with 12 bases between.

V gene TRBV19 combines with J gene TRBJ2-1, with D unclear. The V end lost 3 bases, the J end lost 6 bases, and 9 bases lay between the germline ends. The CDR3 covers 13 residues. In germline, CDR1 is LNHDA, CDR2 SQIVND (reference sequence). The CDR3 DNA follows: TGTGCCAGTAGTATTACGGGCTTCAATGAGCAGTTCTTC. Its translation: CASSITGFNEQFF.

The CDR3 region is CSAGRDGDTGELFF. In nucleotides, the CDR3 is TGCAGCGCCGGACGGGATGGCGACACCGGGGAGCTGTTTTTT. The chain links TRBV29-1 to TRBJ2-2; tentatively, D is TRBD2 (5 bases). The CDR3 extends over 14 amino acids. In germline, CDR1 is SQVTM, CDR2 ANQGSEA. The V end was cut by 7 bases, the J end by 3 bases, with 15 bases between.

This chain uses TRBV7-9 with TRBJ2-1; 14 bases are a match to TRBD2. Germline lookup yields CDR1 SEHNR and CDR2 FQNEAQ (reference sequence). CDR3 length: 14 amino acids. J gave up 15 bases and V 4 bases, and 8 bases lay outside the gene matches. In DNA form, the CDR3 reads TGTGCCAGCAGCTCCGGGACTAGCGGGAGTATTCTGTTCTTC. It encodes CASSSGTSGSILFF.

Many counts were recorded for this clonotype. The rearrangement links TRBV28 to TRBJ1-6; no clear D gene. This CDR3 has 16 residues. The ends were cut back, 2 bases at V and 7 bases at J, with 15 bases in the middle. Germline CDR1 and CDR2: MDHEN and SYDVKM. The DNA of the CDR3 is TGTGCCAGCAGTTTACCCTCCCTAACCAGAAATTCACCCCTCCACTTT. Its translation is CASSLPSLTRNSPLHF.

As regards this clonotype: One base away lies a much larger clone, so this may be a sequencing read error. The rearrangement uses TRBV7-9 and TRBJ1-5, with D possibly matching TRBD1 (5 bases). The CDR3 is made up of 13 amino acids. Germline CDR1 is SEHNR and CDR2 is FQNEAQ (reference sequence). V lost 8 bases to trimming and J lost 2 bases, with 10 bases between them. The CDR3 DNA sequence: TGTGCCAGCCGCCTAGGGGGCAATCAGCCCCAGCATTTT. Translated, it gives CASRLGGNQPQHF. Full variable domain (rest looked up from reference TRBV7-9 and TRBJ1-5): DTGVSQNPRHKITKRGQNVTFRCDPISEHNRLYWYRQTLGQGPEFLTYFQNEAQLEKSRLLSDRFSAERPKGSFSTLEIQRTEQGDSAMYLCASRLGGNQPQHFGDGTRLSIL.

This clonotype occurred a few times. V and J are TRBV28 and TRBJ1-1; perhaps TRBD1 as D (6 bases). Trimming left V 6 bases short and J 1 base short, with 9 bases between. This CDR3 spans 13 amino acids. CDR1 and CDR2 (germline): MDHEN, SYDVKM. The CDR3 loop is CASRPQGNTEAFF. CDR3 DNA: TGTGCCAGCAGACCACAGGGGAACACTGAAGCTTTCTTT.

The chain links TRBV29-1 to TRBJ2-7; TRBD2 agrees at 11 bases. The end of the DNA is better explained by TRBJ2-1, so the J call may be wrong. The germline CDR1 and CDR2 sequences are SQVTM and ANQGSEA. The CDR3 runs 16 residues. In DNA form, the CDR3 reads TGCAGCGTTGAAGATCGTGGTAGCGGGAGGGCCTACGAGCAGTTCTTC. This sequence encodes CSVEDRGSGRAYEQFF.

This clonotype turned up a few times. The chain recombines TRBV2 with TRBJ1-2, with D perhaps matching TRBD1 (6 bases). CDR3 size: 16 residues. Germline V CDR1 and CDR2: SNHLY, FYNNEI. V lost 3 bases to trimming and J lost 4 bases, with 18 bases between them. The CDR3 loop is CASSDSGVSGIYGYTF. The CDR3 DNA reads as TGTGCCAGCAGTGATTCAGGGGTCTCCGGTATCTATGGCTACACCTTC.

The CDR3 region is CSVEMGHQQFF. The CDR3 bases are TGCAGCGTTGAGATGGGACACCAGCAGTTCTTC. This chain joins TRBV29-1 and TRBJ2-1, with TRBD1 as a possible D gene (6 bases). The CDR3 is 11 residues long. Between the trimmed V and J ends, which lost 3 bases and 11 bases, there was a span of 11 bases. The germline V gene encodes CDR1 SQVTM and CDR2 ANQGSEA.

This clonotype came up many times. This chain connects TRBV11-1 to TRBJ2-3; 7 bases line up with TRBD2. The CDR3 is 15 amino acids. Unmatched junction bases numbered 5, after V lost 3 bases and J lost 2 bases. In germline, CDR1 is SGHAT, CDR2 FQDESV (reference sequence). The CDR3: CASSFASGATDTQYF. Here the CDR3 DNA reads TGTGCCAGCAGCTTTGCGAGCGGGGCCACAGATACGCAGTATTTT.

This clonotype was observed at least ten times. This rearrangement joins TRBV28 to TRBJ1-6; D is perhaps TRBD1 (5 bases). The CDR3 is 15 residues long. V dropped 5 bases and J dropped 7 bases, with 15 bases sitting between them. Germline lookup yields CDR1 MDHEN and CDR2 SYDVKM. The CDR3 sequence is CASSGRDSLNSPLHF. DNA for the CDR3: TGTGCCAGCAGTGGCCGGGACTCCCTAAATTCACCCCTCCACTTT.

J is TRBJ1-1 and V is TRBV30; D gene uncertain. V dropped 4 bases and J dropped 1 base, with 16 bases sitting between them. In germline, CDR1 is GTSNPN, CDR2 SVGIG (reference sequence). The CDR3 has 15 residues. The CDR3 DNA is TGTGCCTGGATAACACCCACCCAAAAGAACACTGAAGCTTTCTTT. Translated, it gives CAWITPTQKNTEAFF.

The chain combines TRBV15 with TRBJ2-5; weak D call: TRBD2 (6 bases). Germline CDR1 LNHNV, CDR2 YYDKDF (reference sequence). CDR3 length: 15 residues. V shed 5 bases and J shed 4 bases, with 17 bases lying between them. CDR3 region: CATSPRTGVLETQYF. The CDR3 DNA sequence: TGTGCCACCAGCCCCAGAACGGGGGTGTTAGAGACCCAGTACTTC.

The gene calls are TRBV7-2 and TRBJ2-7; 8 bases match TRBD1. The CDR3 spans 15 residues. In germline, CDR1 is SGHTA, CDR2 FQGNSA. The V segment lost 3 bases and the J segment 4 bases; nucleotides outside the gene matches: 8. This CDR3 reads CASSLGGQASYEQYF. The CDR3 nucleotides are TGTGCCAGCAGCTTGGGGGGACAGGCTTCGTACGAGCAGTACTTC.

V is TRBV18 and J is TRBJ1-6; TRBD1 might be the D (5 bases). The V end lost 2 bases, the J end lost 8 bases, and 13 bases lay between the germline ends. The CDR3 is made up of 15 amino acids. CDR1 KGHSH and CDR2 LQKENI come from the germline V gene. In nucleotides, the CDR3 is TGTGCCAGCTCACCATCGGCAGGGTGGCATTCACCCCTCCACTTT. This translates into CASSPSAGWHSPLHF.

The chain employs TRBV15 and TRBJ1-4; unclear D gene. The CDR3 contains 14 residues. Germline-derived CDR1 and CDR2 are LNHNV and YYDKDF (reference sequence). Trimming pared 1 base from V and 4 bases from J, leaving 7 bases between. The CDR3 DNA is TGTGCCACCAGCAGAGGGGGAGTTAATGAAAAACTGTTTTTT. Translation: CATSRGGVNEKLFF.

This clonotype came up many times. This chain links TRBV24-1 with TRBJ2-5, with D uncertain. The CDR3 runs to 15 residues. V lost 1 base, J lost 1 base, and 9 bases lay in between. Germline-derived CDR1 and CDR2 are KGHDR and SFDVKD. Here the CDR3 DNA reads TGTGCCACCAGTGATTTTGGGCAGTTCCAAGAGACCCAGTACTTC. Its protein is CATSDFGQFQETQYF.

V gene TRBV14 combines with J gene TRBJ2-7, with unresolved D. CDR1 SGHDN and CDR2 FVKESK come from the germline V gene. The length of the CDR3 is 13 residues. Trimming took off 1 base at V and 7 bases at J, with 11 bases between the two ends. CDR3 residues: CASSQVSGGEQYF. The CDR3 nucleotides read TGTGCCAGCAGCCAAGTTTCGGGCGGAGAGCAGTACTTC.

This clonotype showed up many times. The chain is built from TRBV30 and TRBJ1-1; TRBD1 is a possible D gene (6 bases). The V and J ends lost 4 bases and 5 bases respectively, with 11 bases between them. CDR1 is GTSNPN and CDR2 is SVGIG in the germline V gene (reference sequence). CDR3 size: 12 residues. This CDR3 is CAWNRDGTEAFF. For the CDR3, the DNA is TGTGCCTGGAACAGGGATGGGACTGAAGCTTTCTTT.

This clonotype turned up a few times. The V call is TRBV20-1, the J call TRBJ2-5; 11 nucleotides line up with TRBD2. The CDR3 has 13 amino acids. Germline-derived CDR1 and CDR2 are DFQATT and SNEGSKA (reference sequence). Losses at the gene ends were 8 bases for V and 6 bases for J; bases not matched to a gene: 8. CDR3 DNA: TGCAGTCCAACTAGCGGGAGTGGCAAGACCCAGTACTTC. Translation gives CSPTSGSGKTQYF.

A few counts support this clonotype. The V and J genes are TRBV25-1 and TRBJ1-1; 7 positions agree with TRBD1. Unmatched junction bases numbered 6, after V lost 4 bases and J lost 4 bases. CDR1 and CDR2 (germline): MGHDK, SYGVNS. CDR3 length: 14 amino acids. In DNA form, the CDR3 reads TGTGCCAGCAGTGGATTCAGGGGGACCACTGAAGCTTTCTTT. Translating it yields CASSGFRGTTEAFF.

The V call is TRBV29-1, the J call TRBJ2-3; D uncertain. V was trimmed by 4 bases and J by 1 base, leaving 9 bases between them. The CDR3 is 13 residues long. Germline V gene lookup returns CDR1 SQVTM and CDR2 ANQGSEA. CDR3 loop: CSVGGGRTDTQYF. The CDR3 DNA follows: TGCAGCGTTGGAGGTGGGCGCACAGATACGCAGTATTTT.